The rows below give T cell receptor beta chains drawn from one sample of a study of T cell responses to AZD1222 COVID-19 vaccine. Here immunoSEQ multiplex PCR was the method, and the copy in TCRdb shows in-frame clones only, minus some. The repertoire holds over 100,000 clones, with around 90% as singletons. The specimen was peripheral blood, collected on day 0 of AZD1222 vaccination. The receptors were gathered from an adult in good health. CDR3s include the opening cysteine and the closing phenylalanine or tryptophan. Fields, in order: V gene, J gene, D gene, clone size, CDR3 DNA, CDR3 protein. D genes are given only for firm matches. Only part of the rows carry a size: once, few, many, or a class if the clone is expanded.

>TRBV6-4|TRBJ2-2|-|-
TGTGCCAGCAGCCAACAGAGTTCCACCGGGGAGCTGTTTTTT
CASSQQSSTGELFF
>TRBV7-9|TRBJ1-2|TRBD1|-
TGTGCCAGCAGCTTCGAGGGGGCACAGGGCTACACCTTC
CASSFEGAQGYTF
>TRBV6-1|TRBJ1-2|-|-
TGTGCCAGCAGTGAAGGGCCAGAATCCTATGGCTACACCTTC
CASSEGPESYGYTF
>TRBV27|TRBJ1-3|-|-
TGTGCCAGCAGTCCCTACTCTGGAAACACCATATATTTT
CASSPYSGNTIYF
>TRBV27|TRBJ2-6|-|-
TGTGCCAGCAGTCAAGACTATCTTCCCTACTCTGGGGCCAACGTCCTGACTTTC
CASSQDYLPYSGANVLTF
>TRBV20-1|TRBJ1-1|-|-
TGCAGTGCTAGTTGGTCCAGCACTGAAGCTTTCTTT
CSASWSSTEAFF
>TRBV12-5|TRBJ1-1|-|-
TGTGCTAGTGGTTTGGAACCCGCCACTGAAGCTTTCTTT
CASGLEPATEAFF
>TRBV15|TRBJ2-1|TRBD1|-
TGTGCCACCAGCAGAGATTCTCTCCAGGGGGTAATATATGAGCAGTTCTTC
CATSRDSLQGVIYEQFF
>TRBV9|TRBJ2-5|TRBD2|-
TGTGCCAGCAGCGTACTCCCCAGCGGGGGGTCCTCGGGAGAGACCCAGTACTTC
CASSVLPSGGSSGETQYF
>TRBV7-3|TRBJ2-5|-|-
TGTGCCAGCAGCTCCGGGGTCGAAAGGGGAGAGACCCAGTACTTC
CASSSGVERGETQYF
>TRBV13|TRBJ1-1|-|-
TGTGCCAGCAGCCCACAAATGAACACTGAAGCTTTCTTT
CASSPQMNTEAFF
>TRBV6-5|TRBJ1-2|-|few
TGTGCCACGGGGGAGAATGGCTACACCTTC
CATGENGYTF
>TRBV28|TRBJ1-5|-|-
TGTGCCAGCAGTGGACGTGGACAGCCCCAGCATTTT
CASSGRGQPQHF
>TRBV6-5|TRBJ2-1|-|-
TGTGCCAGCAGTCGCCAGGGTGGTGAGCAGTTCTTC
CASSRQGGEQFF
>TRBV5-1|TRBJ1-5|-|-
TGCGCCAGCAGCTTGGAGGGGGTTAATCAGCCCCAGCATTTT
CASSLEGVNQPQHF
>TRBV19|TRBJ1-2|-|-
TGTGCCAGTAGTATTGGGCAGAGTTATGGCTACACCTTC
CASSIGQSYGYTF
>TRBV27|TRBJ2-3|TRBD1|-
TGTGCCAGCAGTTTACCTGGGACAGGAGGGAACACAGATACGCAGTATTTT
CASSLPGTGGNTDTQYF
>TRBV7-3|TRBJ1-1|TRBD1|-
TGTGCCAGCAGCATCCAGGGGGGGACGGACACTGAAGCTTTCTTT
CASSIQGGTDTEAFF
>TRBV27|TRBJ1-1|TRBD1|-
TGTGCCAGCAGGACGACAGGGAAGAACACTGAAGCTTTCTTT
CASRTTGKNTEAFF
>TRBV18|TRBJ1-3|-|-
TGTGCCAGCTCACCACCGTCAGTAGATGGAAACACCATATATTTT
CASSPPSVDGNTIYF
>TRBV5-5|TRBJ1-1|-|-
TGTGCCAGCAGCACCGTGCCCTCCACTTACACTGAAGCTTTCTTT
CASSTVPSTYTEAFF
>TRBV7-3|TRBJ2-1|-|-
TGTGCCAGCAGCCGGGTGGGGGGATCCTACAATGAGCAGTTCTTC
CASSRVGGSYNEQFF
>TRBV27|TRBJ1-6|-|-
TGTGCCAGCAGTCGCGACAAGGATCCTTCACCCCTCCACTTT
CASSRDKDPSPLHF
>TRBV4-3|TRBJ1-4|-|-
TGCGCCAGCAGCCAAGAAGGATCATATGGGGCAGCAACTAATGAAAAACTGTTTTTT
CASSQEGSYGAATNEKLFF